The 5 T cell receptor beta chains below come from one sample, sequenced in a study of CD8 T cells in Susac syndrome. Reverse transcription of about 0.45 to 1 ug RNA used random hexamers. TCRdb independently ran MiXCR on the immunoSEQ multiplex PCR reads; one entry per CDR3 protein. Here the sample spans some 210,000 distinct CDR3 sequences, over 90% being singletons. Sample: CD4+ T cells from PBMCs. All receptors come from a human donor with Susac syndrome.

The rearrangement links TRBV28 to TRBJ1-5, with a possible D match to TRBD1 (5 bases). In germline, CDR1 is MDHEN, CDR2 SYDVKM. Trimming shortened V by 5 bases and J by 1 base, and 15 bases separated the two germline ends. This CDR3 spans 16 amino acids. Here the CDR3 reads CASSPRIRGSNQPQHF. CDR3 bases: TGTGCCAGCAGTCCCCGTATACGGGGGAGCAATCAGCCCCAGCATTTT.

This chain joins TRBV27 and TRBJ2-2; no clear D. This CDR3 region has 17 residues. V lost 5 bases to trimming and J lost 4 bases, with 20 bases between them. Germline V CDR1 and CDR2: MNHEY, SMNVEV (reference sequence). CDR3 loop: CASSLSLRSLGTGELFF. The CDR3 DNA reads TGTGCCAGCAGTCTCTCCCTTAGGAGTCTTGGCACCGGGGAGCTGTTTTTT.

The chain is built from TRBV30 and TRBJ1-1, with 7 bases aligning to TRBD1. The trim removed 4 bases at V and 4 bases at J, leaving 3 bases unmatched. The CDR3 totals 12 residues. Germline assignment: CDR1 GTSNPN and CDR2 SVGIG (reference sequence). The CDR3 reads CAWTAGGTEAFF. CDR3 in DNA: TGTGCCTGGACCGCAGGGGGCACTGAAGCTTTCTTT.

The gene calls are TRBV5-4 and TRBJ1-2, with a tentative D call TRBD1 (6 bases). Trimming removed 0 bases at V and 4 bases at J, with 16 bases between. This CDR3 region has 16 residues. Germline V gene lookup returns CDR1 SGHNT and CDR2 YYREEE (reference sequence). CDR3 DNA: TGTGCCAGCAGCTTGGCCCGGGGGGCGCGCGGCTATGGCTACACCTTC. It specifies CASSLARGARGYGYTF.

As to this clonotype: A read error may produce the germline difference seen at one junction end. This CDR3 is CASSFETGGEAFF. CDR3 coding DNA: TGTGCTAGCAGCTTTGAGACAGGGGGCGAAGCTTTCTTT. The chain is built from TRBV7-7 and TRBJ1-1; 10 bases match TRBD1. Germline-derived CDR1 and CDR2 are SSHAT and FNYEAQ (reference sequence). This CDR3 is built from 13 residues.